The entry below describes one T cell receptor (beta chain). Every TCR library drew on about 4,000 ng of total RNA. There were eight separate reactions per sample in which cDNA was made. From the 5' RACE reads, TCRdb lists one entry per CDR3 protein and no DNA. This repertoire includes around 380,000 distinct CDR3 sequences. These data originate in a study of monozygotic twins with inflammatory bowel disease. Germline loops: CDR1 MNHEY, CDR2 SMNVEV (reference sequence). This CDR3 has 14 residues. Blood, around 2.6 ml, was drawn per donor. This sequence was found in a human donor with ulcerative colitis or Crohn's disease, or a healthy co-twin of an affected twin (not recorded which). The sequenced sample consisted of blood. The chain links TRBV27 to TRBJ2-5; TCRdb reports TRBD1, a call that lacks DNA to check it against. The CDR3 loop reads CASSLRGRLETQYF.